The entry that follows covers one T cell receptor (beta chain) sequence. The data belong to a study of blood T cell repertoires in COVID-19. Two negative PCRs, clearance, or symptom resolution had been documented for recovered Cohort 3 donors. Using immunoSEQ multiplex PCR, the repertoire was profiled, and TCRdb retains in-frame clones only, with some absent. The sample records 250,000 to 350,000 clones, about 85% being singletons. Input material: PBMCs or T cells enriched from blood (not recorded which). The TCR was taken from a woman in her forties or fifties who had recovered from COVID-19.

DNA for the CDR3: TGTGCCATAGCGGGTAGGGGCCTCTACAATGAGCAGTTCTTC. Residues: CAIAGRGLYNEQFF. The V call is TRBV28, the J call TRBJ2-1, with 7 bases matching TRBD2. Germline loops: CDR1 MDHEN, CDR2 SYDVKM. V lost 10 bases, J lost 3 bases, and 9 bases stayed unmatched. The CDR3 runs to 14 residues.